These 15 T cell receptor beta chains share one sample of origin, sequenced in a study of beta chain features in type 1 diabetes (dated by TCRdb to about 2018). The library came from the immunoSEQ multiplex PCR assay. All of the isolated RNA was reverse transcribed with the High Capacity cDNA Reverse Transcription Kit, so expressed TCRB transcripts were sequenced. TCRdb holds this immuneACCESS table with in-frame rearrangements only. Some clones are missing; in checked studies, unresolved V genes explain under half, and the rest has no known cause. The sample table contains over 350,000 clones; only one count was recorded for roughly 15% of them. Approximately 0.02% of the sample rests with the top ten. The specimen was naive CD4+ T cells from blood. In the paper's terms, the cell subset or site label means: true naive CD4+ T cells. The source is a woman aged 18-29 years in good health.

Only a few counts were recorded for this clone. CDR3 loop: CASSLPGTGTSGYNEQFF. CDR3 DNA sequence: TGTGCCAGCAGTCTACCCGGTACCGGGACTAGCGGCTACAATGAGCAGTTCTTC. The chain has TRBV28 and TRBJ2-1, with 11 bases that match TRBD2. J lost 3 bases, V lost 5 bases, and 12 bases had no gene match. Germline V CDR1 and CDR2: MDHEN, SYDVKM. The CDR3 consists of 18 residues.

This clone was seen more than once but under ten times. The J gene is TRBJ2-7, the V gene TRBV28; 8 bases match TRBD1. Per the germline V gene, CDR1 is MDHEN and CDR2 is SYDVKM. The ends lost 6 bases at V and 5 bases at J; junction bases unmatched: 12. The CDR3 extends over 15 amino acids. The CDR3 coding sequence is TGTGCCAGCAGCACCATTGGACAGGGTCCCCACGAGCAGTACTTC. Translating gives CASSTIGQGPHEQYF. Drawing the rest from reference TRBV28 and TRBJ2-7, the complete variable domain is DVKVTQSSRYLVKRTGEKVFLECVQDMDHENMFWYRQDPGLGLRLIYFSYDVKMKEKGDIPEGYSVSREKKERFSLILESASTNQTSMYLCASSTIGQGPHEQYFGPGTRLTVT.

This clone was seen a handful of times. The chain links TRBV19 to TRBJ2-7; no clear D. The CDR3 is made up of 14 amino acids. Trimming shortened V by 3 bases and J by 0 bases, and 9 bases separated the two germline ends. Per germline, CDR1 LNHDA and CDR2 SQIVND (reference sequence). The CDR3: CASSMFQYSYEQYF. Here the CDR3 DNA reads TGTGCCAGTAGTATGTTTCAGTACTCCTACGAGCAGTACTTC.

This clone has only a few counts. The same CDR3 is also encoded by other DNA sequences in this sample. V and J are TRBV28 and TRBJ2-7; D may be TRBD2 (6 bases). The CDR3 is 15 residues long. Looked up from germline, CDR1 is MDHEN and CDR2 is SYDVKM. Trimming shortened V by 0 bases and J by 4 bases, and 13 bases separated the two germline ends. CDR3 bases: TGTGCCAGCAGTTTATGGGGGCGCGGGATATACGAGCAGTACTTC. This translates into CASSLWGRGIYEQYF.

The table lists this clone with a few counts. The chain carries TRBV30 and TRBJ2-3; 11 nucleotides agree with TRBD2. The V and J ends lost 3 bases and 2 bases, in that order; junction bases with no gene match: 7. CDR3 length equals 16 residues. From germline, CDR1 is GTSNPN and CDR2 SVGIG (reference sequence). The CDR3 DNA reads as TGTGCCTGGAGAAGACTAGCGGGGAGTCACACAGATACGCAGTATTTT. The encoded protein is CAWRRLAGSHTDTQYF.

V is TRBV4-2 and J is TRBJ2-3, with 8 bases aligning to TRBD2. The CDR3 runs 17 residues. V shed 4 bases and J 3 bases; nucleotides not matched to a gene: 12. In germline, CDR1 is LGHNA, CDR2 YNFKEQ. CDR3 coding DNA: TGTGCCAGCAGCCGATTTGATTCGGCGGGAGGTACAGATACGCAGTATTTT. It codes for CASSRFDSAGGTDTQYF.

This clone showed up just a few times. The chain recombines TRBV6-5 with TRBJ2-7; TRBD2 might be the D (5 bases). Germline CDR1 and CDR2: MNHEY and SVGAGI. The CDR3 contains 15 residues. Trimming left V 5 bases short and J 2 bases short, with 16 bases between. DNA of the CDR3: TGTGCCAGCAGTGGCCCCGGACTGGCGGCCTACGAGCAGTACTTC. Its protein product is CASSGPGLAAYEQYF.

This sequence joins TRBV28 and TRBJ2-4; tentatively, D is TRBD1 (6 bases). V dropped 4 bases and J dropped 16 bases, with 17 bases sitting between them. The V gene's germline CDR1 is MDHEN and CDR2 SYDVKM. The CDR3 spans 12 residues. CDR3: CASSSGQPRGYF. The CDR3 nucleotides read TGTGCCAGCAGTTCGGGACAACCCCGCGGCTACTTC.

DNA for the CDR3: TGTGCCAGCAGACCGCGGGGACGCACAGATACGCAGTATTTT. It specifies CASRPRGRTDTQYF. The chain combines TRBV6-6 with TRBJ2-3; D may be TRBD2 (6 bases). CDR1 is MNHNY, CDR2 SVGAGI, per germline (reference sequence). CDR3 length: 14 residues. Trimming removed 6 bases at V and 1 base at J, with 11 bases between.

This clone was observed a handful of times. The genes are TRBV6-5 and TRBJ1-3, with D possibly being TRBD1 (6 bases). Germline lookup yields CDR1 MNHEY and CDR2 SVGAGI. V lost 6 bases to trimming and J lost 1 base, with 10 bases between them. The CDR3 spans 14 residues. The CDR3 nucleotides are TGTGCCAGCAGCCGGACAGATTCTGGAAACACCATATATTTT. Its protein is CASSRTDSGNTIYF.

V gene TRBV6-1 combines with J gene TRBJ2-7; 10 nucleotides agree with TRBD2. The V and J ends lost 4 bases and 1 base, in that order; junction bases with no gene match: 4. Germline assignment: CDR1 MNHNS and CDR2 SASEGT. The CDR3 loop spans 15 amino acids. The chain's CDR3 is CASSGLAGDSYEQYF. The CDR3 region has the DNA TGTGCCAGCAGTGGGCTAGCGGGAGATTCCTACGAGCAGTACTTC.

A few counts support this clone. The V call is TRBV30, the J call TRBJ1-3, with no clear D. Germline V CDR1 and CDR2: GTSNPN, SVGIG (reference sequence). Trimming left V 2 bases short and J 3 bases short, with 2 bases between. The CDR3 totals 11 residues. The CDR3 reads CAWSYGNTIYF. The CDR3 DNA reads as TGTGCCTGGAGTTATGGAAACACCATATATTTT.

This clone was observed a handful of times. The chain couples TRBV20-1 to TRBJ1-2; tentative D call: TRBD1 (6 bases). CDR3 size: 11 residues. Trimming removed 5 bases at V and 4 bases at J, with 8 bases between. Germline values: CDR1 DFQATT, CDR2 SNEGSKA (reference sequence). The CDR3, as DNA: TGCAGTGCTGGGGGGGCCTATGGCTACACCTTC. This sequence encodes CSAGGAYGYTF.

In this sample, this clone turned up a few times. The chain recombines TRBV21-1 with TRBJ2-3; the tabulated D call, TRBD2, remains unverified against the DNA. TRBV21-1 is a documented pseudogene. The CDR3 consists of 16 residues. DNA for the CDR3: TGTGCCAGCAGCAAAGTTGTCCTAGCGGGCACAGATACGCAGTATTTT. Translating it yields CASSKVVLAGTDTQYF.

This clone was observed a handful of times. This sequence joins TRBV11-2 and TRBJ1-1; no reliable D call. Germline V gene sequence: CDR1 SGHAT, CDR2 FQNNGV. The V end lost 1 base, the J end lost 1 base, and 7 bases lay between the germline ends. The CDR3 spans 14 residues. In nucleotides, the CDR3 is TGTGCCAGCAGCTTAGGCTCAGGGAACACTGAAGCTTTCTTT. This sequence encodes CASSLGSGNTEAFF.